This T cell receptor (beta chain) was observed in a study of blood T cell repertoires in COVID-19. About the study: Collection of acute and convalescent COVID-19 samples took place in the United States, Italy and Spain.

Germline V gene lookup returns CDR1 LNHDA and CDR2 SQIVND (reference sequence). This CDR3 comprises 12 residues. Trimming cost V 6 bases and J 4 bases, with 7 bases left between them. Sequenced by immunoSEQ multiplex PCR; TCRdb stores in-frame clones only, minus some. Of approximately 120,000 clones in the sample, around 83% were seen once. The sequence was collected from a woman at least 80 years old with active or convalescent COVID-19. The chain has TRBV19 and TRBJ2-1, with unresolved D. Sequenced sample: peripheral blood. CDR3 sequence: CASSTTYNEQFF. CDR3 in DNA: TGTGCCAGTAGCACTACGTACAATGAGCAGTTCTTC.